This T cell receptor beta chain was sequenced for a study of cytomegalovirus exposure and HLA in healthy donors. Germline CDR1 and CDR2: LNHDA and SQIVND (reference sequence). V lost 4 bases and J lost 7; bases outside the gene matches: 8. CDR3 length equals 15 residues. With regard to this clone: Its antigen is unidentified.

Study conclusions and caveats: High sensitivity and specificity were reportedly achieved when the classifier diagnosed cytomegalovirus status.

Libraries were prepared by immunoSEQ multiplex PCR; TCRdb keeps only in-frame clonotypes and omits some of them. The sample consists of around 150,000 clones, around 85% of them appearing once. This chain joins TRBV19 and TRBJ2-1, with 9 bases matching TRBD1. The sample was PBMCs. The receptor was derived from a woman younger than 45 in good health and CMV-seronegative. The CDR3 DNA reads TGTGCCAGTAGTAACCGGGACAGGGAATTGAATGAGCAGTTCTTC. This encodes CASSNRDRELNEQFF.